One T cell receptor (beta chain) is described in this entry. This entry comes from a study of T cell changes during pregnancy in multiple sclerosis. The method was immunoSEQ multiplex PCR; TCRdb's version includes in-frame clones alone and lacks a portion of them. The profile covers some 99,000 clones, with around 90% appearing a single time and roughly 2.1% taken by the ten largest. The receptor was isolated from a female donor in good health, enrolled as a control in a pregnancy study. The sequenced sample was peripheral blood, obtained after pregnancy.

The DNA for the CDR3 is TGTGCCAGCAGCAGGACAGGGGCCCCCCGCACAGATACGCAGTATTTT. Its protein is CASSRTGAPRTDTQYF. The V and J genes are TRBV7-6 and TRBJ2-3, with 9 bases lining up with TRBD1. Germline V gene sequence: CDR1 SGHVS, CDR2 FNYEAQ. This CDR3 spans 16 amino acids. Trimming took 5 bases from V and 1 from J; bases not matched to a gene: 7.